The 8 T cell receptor beta chains reported below all come from one sample, sequenced in a study of shared clonotypes between healthy human individuals. Assay: immunoSEQ multiplex PCR; the TCRdb copy retains only in-frame clones and omits some. The repertoire holds over 1.5 million clones, nearly 99% seen once, with about 0.45% in the top ten. Material for sequencing was naive CD4+ T cells sorted from blood. Stated subset: CD45RA+ positively selected. The receptors stem from a man aged 25-40 years in good health.

Turning to this clone: The identical CDR3 is also encoded by other nucleotide sequences in the sample. V is TRBV7-9 and J is TRBJ2-7; no reliable D call. The CDR3 consists of 11 residues. Looked up from germline, CDR1 is SEHNR and CDR2 is FQNEAQ (reference sequence). Trimming removed 5 bases at V and 1 base at J, with 3 bases between. DNA of the CDR3: TGTGCCAGCAGCAGATCCTACGAGCAGTACTTC. Encoded protein: CASSRSYEQYF.

This clone has a single count. The V gene is TRBV5-8, the J gene TRBJ2-3, with 9 bases fitting TRBD1. Germline lookup yields CDR1 SGHTS and CDR2 YDEGEE. The CDR3 contains 12 residues. After removal of 9 bases from V and 5 bases from J, the junction contained 4 bases not matched to a gene. CDR3 loop: CANYRGQDTQYF. DNA for the CDR3: TGTGCCAACTACAGGGGGCAAGATACGCAGTATTTT. The full variable domain, its missing parts supplied by reference TRBV5-8 and TRBJ2-3, is EAGVTQSPTHLIKTRGQQATLRCSPISGHTSVYWYQQALGLGLQFLLWYDEGEERNRGNFPPRFSGRQFPNYSSELNVNALELEDSALYLCANYRGQDTQYFGPGTRLTVL.

The gene calls are TRBV7-3 and TRBJ2-5; D uncertain. Germline lookup yields CDR1 SGHTA and CDR2 FQGTGA. Trimming pared 1 base from V and 1 base from J, leaving 4 bases between. The CDR3 runs to 13 residues. In DNA form, the CDR3 reads TGTGCCAGCAGCTTAATAGGCCAAGAGACCCAGTACTTC. This sequence encodes CASSLIGQETQYF.

This sequence joins TRBV29-1 and TRBJ1-2; maybe TRBD1 (6 bases). Trimming pared 6 bases from V and 2 bases from J, leaving 13 bases between. Looked up from germline, CDR1 is SQVTM and CDR2 is ANQGSEA. The CDR3 is 13 residues long. The CDR3 loop is CSVDLTGNYGYTF. The CDR3 nucleotides are TGCAGCGTGGATTTGACAGGAAACTATGGCTACACCTTC.

CDR3 bases: TGTGCCAGCAGCCCAGTTGGCAATCAGCCCCAGCATTTT. Its protein product is CASSPVGNQPQHF. The chain recombines TRBV7-6 with TRBJ1-5; D not resolved. The CDR3 is made up of 13 amino acids. With 5 bases removed from V and 2 bases from J, the gap between germline ends came to 7 bases. CDR1 is SGHVS and CDR2 is FNYEAQ in the germline V gene.

CDR3 sequence: CASSPIDRAYEQYF. The CDR3 DNA is TGTGCCAGCTCGCCGATAGACAGGGCCTACGAGCAGTACTTC. V gene TRBV18 combines with J gene TRBJ2-7; 7 positions agree with TRBD1. Germline V gene lookup returns CDR1 KGHSH and CDR2 LQKENI. The length of the CDR3 is 14 residues. V gave up 6 bases and J gave up 2 bases; unmatched junction bases: 7.

This clone was observed at least ten times. V gene TRBV29-1 combines with J gene TRBJ1-5; D gene uncertain. Germline CDR1 is SQVTM and CDR2 is ANQGSEA. The V end was cut by 4 bases, the J end by 2 bases, with 15 bases between. The CDR3 extends over 15 amino acids. CDR3 protein: CSVADGFLGNQPQHF. CDR3 DNA sequence: TGCAGCGTTGCAGATGGTTTCCTGGGCAATCAGCCCCAGCATTTT.

J is TRBJ2-4 and V is TRBV5-1, with 10 bases lining up with TRBD1. J lost 0 bases, V lost 4 bases, and 7 bases had no gene match. CDR1 is SGHRS and CDR2 is YFSETQ in the germline V gene. The CDR3 is 17 amino acids. The CDR3 bases are TGCGCCAGCAGCGACAGGGGGCTTGAAATAGCCAAAAACATTCAGTACTTC. Amino acids: CASSDRGLEIAKNIQYF.